This is a list of T cell receptor beta chains from one sample in a study of blood T cell repertoires in COVID-19. Using immunoSEQ multiplex PCR, the repertoire was profiled, and TCRdb retains in-frame clones only, with some absent. Among 300,000 to 450,000 clones listed, over 75% were seen once. The sequenced sample consisted of PBMCs or T cells enriched from blood (not recorded which). These receptors came from a woman between 25 and 40 years old who had recovered from COVID-19. CDR3s leave out the opening cysteine and the closing phenylalanine or tryptophan. Part of the rows lack a size; the others show once, few, many or a class for expanded clones.

clone size	V gene	J gene	CDR3 protein
.	TRBV19	TRBJ1-6	ASSTGGSPLH
.	TRBV3-1/TRBV3-2	TRBJ2-1	ASSFRGSYNEQF
.	TRBV4-3	TRBJ2-1	ASSPWAPGDNEQF
.	TRBV19	TRBJ2-5	ASSIAPGGTRQETQY
.	TRBV19	TRBJ2-1	ASSPGTGSYNEQF
.	TRBV5-1	TRBJ1-2	ASSTGGGYT
.	TRBV12-5	TRBJ1-2	ASGFDRGIYGYT
once	TRBV14	TRBJ2-7	ASSQAGRSYEQY
.	TRBV19	TRBJ1-2	ASRQTGSYGYT
.	TRBV5-1	TRBJ2-7	ASGPGSGSSYEQY
.	TRBV12-5	TRBJ2-3	ASGSGTDTQY
.	TRBV7-2	TRBJ1-2	ASSSPSQGNYGYT
few	TRBV25-1	TRBJ1-1	ASSGTGGNTEAF
.	TRBV7-2	TRBJ1-5	ASSLPPNQPQH
.	TRBV5-1	TRBJ2-7	ASSLESSNYEQY
.	TRBV29-1	TRBJ2-3	SVAGLAGPTDTQY
once	TRBV24-1	TRBJ1-2	ATSDFSGGGYT
.	TRBV19	TRBJ2-1	ASSYRLAGVLSNEQF
.	TRBV4-1	TRBJ2-2	ASSQNQGEWELF
.	TRBV12-3/TRBV12-4	TRBJ2-7	ATSPGGEQY
.	TRBV10-2	TRBJ1-5	ASSEVGAVQPQH
once	TRBV6-1	TRBJ1-3	ASIQGAAGNTIY
.	TRBV6-5	TRBJ2-3	ASRPGGTDTQY
.	TRBV3-1/TRBV3-2	TRBJ1-2	ASSQRTVFGYT
.	TRBV7-2	TRBJ2-1	ASSFELAGVEQF
.	TRBV30	TRBJ1-2	AWSRWGLQLDGYT
.	TRBV7-9	TRBJ1-1	ASRPTGGFLGRTEAF
.	TRBV5-6	TRBJ1-2	ASSSERGRRGYGYT
.	TRBV4-1	TRBJ1-6	ASSQEMTGVNSPLH
.	TRBV10-3	TRBJ1-3	AIQTSWAASGNTIY
.	TRBV12-3/TRBV12-4	TRBJ2-7	ASSFDVRGEQY
.	TRBV7-9	TRBJ2-7	ASGHRGAYYEQY
.	TRBV5-1	TRBJ2-1	ASNPLAGPHQYNEQF
.	TRBV10-2	TRBJ1-4	ASSPAGRERKLF
.	TRBV29-1	TRBJ1-2	SASGGAGYGYT
.	TRBV11-2	TRBJ1-3	ASSGGQGFTTGNTIY
.	TRBV5-4	TRBJ1-2	ASSSGQTEPHYGYT
.	TRBV11-2	TRBJ1-1	ASSPGRDTEAF
.	TRBV5-1	TRBJ2-7	ASSLAPPGGREQY
.	TRBV4-1	TRBJ1-4	ASSQGLLRRQVNEKLF
.	TRBV9	TRBJ2-7	ASSVNRGSGY
.	TRBV28	TRBJ2-7	ASSSVYEQY
.	TRBV5-6	TRBJ1-6	ASSLVGQGRSSPLH
.	TRBV30	TRBJ1-4	AWSTGGGADEKLF
.	TRBV6-5	TRBJ2-7	ASTLSRSSYEQY
.	TRBV28	TRBJ1-5	ASSPAGGNQPQH
.	TRBV28	TRBJ2-2	ASSFGLNTGELF
.	TRBV4-1	TRBJ1-6	ASSPEPDSSYNSPLH
.	TRBV15	TRBJ2-7	ATSRDVDSEQY
few	TRBV6-1	TRBJ1-2	ASSDIRVLRYGYT
.	TRBV7-8	TRBJ2-1	ASSHRRLAGESYNEQF
.	TRBV14	TRBJ1-5	ASSPSRGRDNQSQH
.	TRBV25-1	TRBJ1-4	ASSGLAGDDEKLF
few	TRBV5-1	TRBJ2-1	ASSFTPTSGAYNEQF